Below, one T cell receptor beta chain is given with its context. The antigen is undetermined. The sample belongs to a study of graft-versus-host responses after intestinal transplantation. Assay used: immunoSEQ multiplex PCR; TCRdb lists only in-frame clones, some missing. The sample lists fewer than 120,000 clones; just over 90% were seen once. The CDR3 extends over 16 amino acids. With 0 bases removed from V and 4 bases from J, the gap between germline ends came to 13 bases. Germline CDR1 and CDR2: SEHNR and FQNEAQ (reference sequence). The clonotype comes from a human donor who received an intestinal transplant. The rearrangement uses TRBV7-9 and TRBJ2-4; no reliable D call. Sequencing was performed on unstimulated CD8+ T cells sorted from spleen or lymph node cells, taken before intestinal transplant. The CDR3 here is CASSLAGSAKKNIQYF. CDR3 nucleotides: TGTGCCAGCAGCTTAGCCGGATCGGCAAAAAAAAACATTCAGTACTTC.